The clone carrying this T cell receptor (beta chain) was found a few times. This sample is part of a study of blood T cell repertoires in COVID-19. On the study more broadly: Material from acute and convalescent COVID-19 was sourced from the United States, Italy and Spain. PBMCs, B-cell-depleted T cells, or T cells provided the cDNA or gDNA that made up the material.

The J segment lost 5 bases and the V segment lost 5 bases, leaving 4 bases of the junction unmatched. Germline assignment: CDR1 MRHNA and CDR2 SNTAGT. CDR3 length: 13 amino acids. Original handling: Counts of nucleated cells, estimated from reference gene primer amplification, were obtained. The protocol was immunoSEQ multiplex PCR, while the TCRdb copy is restricted to in-frame clones and leaves out a portion. V, J and clone size were drawn from that table, and D and trimming were deduced from the DNA. Among tens of thousands of clones listed, approximately 88% were seen once. The sequencing input was peripheral blood. The chain is built from TRBV6-4 and TRBJ1-1; TRBD1 matches at 8 bases. The sequence was collected from a man aged 45-60 years with active or convalescent COVID-19. CDR3 sequence (DNA): TGTGCCAGCAGTTCACAGGGGGGAACTGAAGCTTTCTTT. Its protein product is CASSSQGGTEAFF.